The 32 T cell receptor beta chains reported below all come from one sample, sequenced in a study of regulatory T cells in long-lasting Graves disease. Described time point: newly diagnosed GD, antithyroid drugs for less than 3 months. RNA from PBMCs was the source of the TCR library. Through Arm-PCR of CDR3 regions and iRepertoire HTBI primers, TCR beta libraries were built. TCRdb passed the multiplex PCR reads through MiXCR, listing each CDR3 protein once. This repertoire shows about 420,000 distinct CDR3 sequences, about 15% found once; its top ten account for around a quarter. The data also belong to a second study, concerning T cells in Graves' hyperthyroidism and ophthalmopathy.

The specimen comprised peripheral blood mononuclear cells (PBMCs), sampled at new diagnosis, from a patient treated with antithyroid drugs. Source of these receptors: a young woman with Graves disease.

V and J are TRBV27 and TRBJ2-7; D remains unclear. The CDR3 is 14 residues long. Trimming stripped 4 bases from V and 1 base from J, with 11 bases between. Per the germline V gene, CDR1 is MNHEY and CDR2 is SMNVEV (reference sequence). In DNA, the CDR3 is TGTGCCAGCAGTTCAAGACTCCTTTCCTACGAGCAGTACTTC. Its protein is CASSSRLLSYEQYF.

This clonotype was detected many times. The chain links TRBV28 to TRBJ2-6, with unresolved D. CDR3 length: 15 residues. The V gene's germline CDR1 is MDHEN and CDR2 SYDVKM. Trimming cost V 5 bases and J 0 bases, with 8 bases left between them. CDR3 sequence (DNA): TGTGCCAGCAGTCTACAGCTCTCTGGGGCCAACGTCCTGACTTTC. Encoded protein: CASSLQLSGANVLTF. The whole variable domain, filled in from reference TRBV28 and TRBJ2-6, reads DVKVTQSSRYLVKRTGEKVFLECVQDMDHENMFWYRQDPGLGLRLIYFSYDVKMKEKGDIPEGYSVSREKKERFSLILESASTNQTSMYLCASSLQLSGANVLTFGAGSRLTVL.

This clonotype was observed a handful of times. The chain joins TRBV29-1 to TRBJ2-2; D is uncertain. CDR1 SQVTM and CDR2 ANQGSEA come from the germline V gene. Trimming cost V 4 bases and J 6 bases, with 9 bases left between them. The CDR3 length is 12 residues. The CDR3 coding sequence is TGCAGCGTTGTGGTGTTTTCCGGGGAGCTGTTTTTT. Amino acid sequence: CSVVVFSGELFF.

The table lists this clonotype with a few counts. The chain joins TRBV10-3 to TRBJ1-6, with 7 bases that match TRBD1. CDR1 is ENHRY, CDR2 SYGVKD, per germline. Trimming took 6 bases from V and 8 from J; bases not matched to a gene: 4. The CDR3 has 13 amino acids. CDR3 nucleotide sequence: TGTGCCATCAGAGACAGGGTTGATTCACCCCTCCACTTT. Translation gives CAIRDRVDSPLHF.

This clonotype showed up many times. The chain employs TRBV6-2 or TRBV6-3 and TRBJ2-7; TRBD1 aligns across 9 bases. The J segment lost 2 bases and the V segment lost 7 bases, leaving 15 bases of the junction unmatched. In germline, CDR1 is MNHEY, CDR2 SVGEGT. This CDR3 has 17 residues. CDR3 loop: CASNFAPRGQGTYEQYF. The CDR3 DNA is TGTGCCAGCAACTTTGCCCCCCGGGGACAGGGCACCTACGAGCAGTACTTC.

This clonotype was seen ten or more times. V usage is TRBV7-3 and J usage is TRBJ2-5; D unclear. Trimming removed 4 bases at V and 3 bases at J, with 9 bases between. The length of the CDR3 is 13 residues. Germline assignment: CDR1 SGHTA and CDR2 FQGTGA. The CDR3 DNA is TGTGCCAGCAGCTCTGAGGTAGAAGAGACCCAGTACTTC. This encodes CASSSEVEETQYF.

This clonotype was counted many times. The gene calls are TRBV20-1 and TRBJ2-7, with D perhaps assigned TRBD1 or TRBD2 (5 bases each). The germline V and J ends were trimmed by 5 bases and 2 bases, with 10 bases remaining between them. This CDR3 is 12 amino acids long. The V gene's germline CDR1 is DFQATT and CDR2 SNEGSKA (reference sequence). CDR3 nucleotide sequence: TGCAGTGCTGGGGGAACCACCTACGAGCAGTACTTC. Encoded protein: CSAGGTTYEQYF.

This clonotype came up many times. The V gene is TRBV11-1, the J gene TRBJ2-1; D unclear. Trimming stripped 4 bases from V and 6 bases from J, with 7 bases between. The CDR3 covers 12 residues. CDR1 SGHAT and CDR2 FQDESV come from the germline V gene (reference sequence). The CDR3 spells CASSYYRNEQFF. The CDR3 DNA follows: TGTGCCAGCAGCTATTACCGCAATGAGCAGTTCTTC.

The rearrangement joins TRBV27 to TRBJ2-3; D gene ambiguous. The germline gives CDR1 MNHEY, CDR2 SMNVEV (reference sequence). Deletions cut 2 bases from V and 2 bases from J, with 14 bases between. The CDR3 sequence is 16 residues long. The CDR3 loop reads CASSLNWGSLTDTQYF. The CDR3 DNA follows: TGTGCCAGCAGTTTAAACTGGGGATCCCTCACAGATACGCAGTATTTT.

This clonotype was counted at least ten times. The rearrangement links TRBV7-6 to TRBJ2-3; a possible D gene is TRBD2 (5 bases). Trimming took off 5 bases at V and 0 bases at J, with 12 bases between the two ends. This CDR3 contains 15 residues. CDR1 and CDR2 (germline): SGHVS, FNYEAQ. This CDR3 is CASSPSSSSTDTQYF. For the CDR3, the DNA is TGTGCCAGCAGCCCTAGCTCCTCTAGCACAGATACGCAGTATTTT.

There are a few counts of this clonotype. The J gene is TRBJ2-7, the V gene TRBV13; D is perhaps TRBD1 (5 bases). V gave up 5 bases and J gave up 3 bases, with 11 bases separating them. The germline V gene encodes CDR1 PRHDT and CDR2 FYEKMQ (reference sequence). The CDR3 contains 13 residues. CDR3 amino acids: CASSLRTNYEQYF. The CDR3 DNA reads as TGTGCCAGCAGCCTCCGGACAAACTACGAGCAGTACTTC.

This clonotype was observed at least ten times. The V call is TRBV28, the J call TRBJ1-1; 9 nucleotides match TRBD1. V was clipped by 5 bases and J by 7 bases; unmatched bases: 5. CDR3 size: 13 residues. CDR1 is MDHEN and CDR2 is SYDVKM in the germline V gene. The CDR3 protein is CASSMGQGSEAFF. The CDR3 nucleotides are TGTGCCAGCAGTATGGGACAGGGTAGTGAAGCTTTCTTT.

This clonotype was found many times. The chain recombines TRBV7-3 with TRBJ2-3; D tentatively reads TRBD1 or TRBD2 (5 bases each). V was trimmed by 5 bases and J by 3 bases, leaving 12 bases between them. Looked up from germline, CDR1 is SGHTA and CDR2 is FQGTGA. The CDR3 length is 14 residues. CDR3 in DNA: TGTGCCAGCAGCGCCATGGGGGAGACAGATACGCAGTATTTT. Amino acids: CASSAMGETDTQYF.

The V call is TRBV6-1, the J call TRBJ2-7; 11 bases match TRBD1. Germline trimming cut 7 bases from V and 10 bases from J; bases unmatched to any gene: 15. In germline, CDR1 is MNHNS, CDR2 SASEGT. The CDR3 extends over 15 amino acids. CDR3 sequence (DNA): TGTGCCAGCAAGCGCCCCCCGGGACAGGGGGGCGAACAGTACTTC. Translating gives CASKRPPGQGGEQYF.

This clonotype was detected only a few times. The J gene is TRBJ1-1, the V gene TRBV6-1; D possibly corresponds to TRBD1 (6 bases). CDR1 and CDR2 from the germline V gene are MNHNS and SASEGT. The CDR3 totals 13 residues. Trimming shortened V by 7 bases and J by 3 bases, and 12 bases separated the two germline ends. CDR3 in amino acids: CASILRGDTEAFF. The CDR3 coding sequence is TGTGCCAGCATCCTCAGGGGAGACACTGAAGCTTTCTTT.

This clonotype turned up a few times. V gene TRBV6-5 combines with J gene TRBJ2-7; maybe TRBD1 (6 bases). Germline V lookup: CDR1 MNHEY, CDR2 SVGAGI. The CDR3 has 14 amino acids. Between the trimmed V and J ends, which lost 0 bases and 4 bases, there was a span of 10 bases. The CDR3 region has the DNA TGTGCCAGCAGTTACTCAGGGGGTTGGTACGAGCAGTACTTC. This gives the protein CASSYSGGWYEQYF.

This clonotype was counted between two and nine times. One junction end does not reproduce the germline sequence, and a read error may be involved. The chain uses TRBV7-7 and TRBJ2-2; perhaps D is TRBD1 or TRBD2 (5 bases each). CDR3 length: 14 residues. Per the germline V gene, CDR1 is SSHAT and CDR2 is FNYEAQ (reference sequence). CDR3 residues: CASSPKGHTGELFF. The CDR3 DNA reads TGTGCTAGCAGCCCGAAGGGACACACCGGGGAGCTGTTTTTT. Full variable domain (remainder filled in from reference TRBV7-7 and TRBJ2-2): GAGVSQSPRYKVTKRGQDVTLRCDPISSHATLYWYQQALGQGPEFLTYFNYEAQPDKSGLPSDRFSAERPEGSISTLTIQRTEQRDSAMYRCASSPKGHTGELFFGEGSRLTVL.

The gene calls are TRBV24-1 and TRBJ2-1; 9 bases are a match to TRBD1. The V gene end was trimmed by 8 bases and the J gene end by 6 bases; junction bases not matched to a gene: 10. Per the germline V gene, CDR1 is KGHDR and CDR2 is SFDVKD. This CDR3 is built from 15 residues. The DNA of the CDR3 is TGTGCCACCATGGACAGGGGAGAGGAGGGCAATGAGCAGTTCTTC. This gives the protein CATMDRGEEGNEQFF.

This clonotype was seen many times. The CDR3 sequence is CASSDRDRTLYEQYF. CDR3 coding DNA: TGTGCCAGCAGTGACCGGGACAGAACACTCTACGAGCAGTACTTC. The chain joins TRBV6-1 to TRBJ2-7, with 7 bases that match TRBD1. CDR1 and CDR2 from the germline V gene are MNHNS and SASEGT. Unmatched junction bases numbered 8, after V lost 3 bases and J lost 3 bases. There are 15 residues in the CDR3.

The V gene is TRBV19, the J gene TRBJ2-3, with 12 bases fitting TRBD2. There are 21 residues in the CDR3. The germline gives CDR1 LNHDA, CDR2 SQIVND (reference sequence). V shed 3 bases and J 5 bases; nucleotides not matched to a gene: 21. CDR3 in amino acids: CASSILCRRLAGAGAGDTQYF. For the CDR3, the DNA is TGTGCCAGTAGTATTTTGTGTAGGAGACTAGCGGGAGCGGGAGCGGGAGATACGCAGTATTTT.

This clonotype was seen a handful of times. The chain recombines TRBV18 with TRBJ2-2; D is unresolved. V lost 3 bases and J lost 6, with 8 bases in between. CDR3 size: 13 residues. CDR1 KGHSH and CDR2 LQKENI come from the germline V gene. The DNA of the CDR3 is TGTGCCAGCTCACCGAGGCGGTCCGGGGAGCTGTTTTTT. Translated, it gives CASSPRRSGELFF.

J is TRBJ1-1 and V is TRBV4-1, with 9 bases that match TRBD1. V lost 4 bases to trimming and J lost 5 bases; unmatched junction nucleotides: 8. Germline loops: CDR1 MGHRA, CDR2 YSYEKL. This CDR3 region has 15 residues. The CDR3 DNA follows: TGCGCCAGCAGCCGCACACAGGGGGCTGGTACTGAAGCTTTCTTT. This encodes CASSRTQGAGTEAFF.

In the case of this clonotype: The junction does not match germline at one end; this may be a read error. The V and J genes are TRBV20-1 and TRBJ2-5, with 15 nucleotides matching TRBD2. The length of the CDR3 is 17 residues. CDR1 DFQATT and CDR2 SNEGSKA come from the germline V gene (reference sequence). The CDR3 sequence: CSVRGGLAGGPQETQYF. DNA for the CDR3: TGCAGTGTTAGAGGTGGACTAGCGGGAGGGCCCCAAGAGACCCAGTACTTC.

The rearrangement joins TRBV6-1 to TRBJ2-3, with TRBD2 matching over 8 bases. Losses at the gene ends were 5 bases for V and 6 bases for J; bases not matched to a gene: 10. The CDR3 runs to 15 residues. Germline assignment: CDR1 MNHNS and CDR2 SASEGT. The CDR3 loop reads CASSTPAGVGDTQYF. The CDR3 nucleotides are TGTGCCAGCAGTACCCCAGCGGGAGTCGGGGATACGCAGTATTTT.

The genes are TRBV6-1 and TRBJ2-7; 7 bases are shared with TRBD2. V lost 10 bases and J lost 5; bases outside the gene matches: 17. This CDR3 is 15 amino acids long. CDR1 MNHNS and CDR2 SASEGT come from the germline V gene. The CDR3 loop is CAISPSGVPRNEQYF. The CDR3 region has the DNA TGTGCCATCAGCCCAAGCGGGGTCCCGAGGAACGAGCAGTACTTC.

This clonotype has a count of ten or more. This chain connects TRBV6-2 or TRBV6-3 to TRBJ2-7; 12 bases are a match to TRBD2. Germline V gene sequence: CDR1 MNHEY, CDR2 SVGEGT. The CDR3 sequence is 17 residues long. The J segment lost 3 bases and the V segment lost 6 bases, leaving 12 bases of the junction unmatched. CDR3 bases: TGTGCCAGCAGCGGGAACAAACGACTAGCGGGAGTCTACGAGCAGTACTTC. Translating it yields CASSGNKRLAGVYEQYF.

This clonotype was observed at least ten times. The chain couples TRBV2 to TRBJ2-3; TRBD2 agrees at 8 bases. Germline V gene data show CDR1 as SNHLY and CDR2 as FYNNEI. The CDR3 has 15 residues. The V and J ends lost 7 bases and 0 bases, in that order; junction bases with no gene match: 6. The CDR3 sequence is CASMERESSTDTQYF. The CDR3 region has the DNA TGTGCCAGCATGGAGCGGGAGTCTAGCACAGATACGCAGTATTTT. The variable domain in full, with the rest retrieved from reference TRBV2 and TRBJ2-3, is EPEVTQTPSHQVTQMGQEVILRCVPISNHLYFYWYRQILGQKVEFLVSFYNNEISEKSEIFDDQFSVERPDGSNFTLKIRSTKLEDSAMYFCASMERESSTDTQYFGPGTRLTVL.

This sequence joins TRBV7-6 and TRBJ2-1; 10 bases are a match to TRBD2. The CDR3 is made up of 16 amino acids. V gave up 3 bases and J gave up 3 bases; unmatched junction bases: 5. Looked up from germline, CDR1 is SGHVS and CDR2 is FNYEAQ. CDR3 nucleotide sequence: TGTGCCAGCAGCTTGACTAGGACTAGCGGCTACAATGAGCAGTTCTTC. It codes for CASSLTRTSGYNEQFF.

The rearrangement joins TRBV5-4 to TRBJ2-1; 9 bases are shared with TRBD1. V lost 4 bases and J lost 10; bases outside the gene matches: 12. The CDR3 length is 15 residues. The germline V gene has CDR1 SGHNT and CDR2 YYREEE (reference sequence). The CDR3 coding sequence is TGTGCCAGCAGCAACATGGGACAGGGTACCTACGAGCAGTTCTTC. This codes for CASSNMGQGTYEQFF. Full variable domain (remainder filled in from reference TRBV5-4 and TRBJ2-1): ETGVTQSPTHLIKTRGQQVTLRCSSQSGHNTVSWYQQALGQGPQFIFQYYREEENGRGNFPPRFSGLQFPNYSSELNVNALELDDSALYLCASSNMGQGTYEQFFGPGTRLTVL.

The V and J genes are TRBV7-9 and TRBJ2-7; no reliable D call. Trimming stripped 6 bases from V and 3 bases from J, with 15 bases between. Germline-derived CDR1 and CDR2 are SEHNR and FQNEAQ (reference sequence). The CDR3 extends over 14 amino acids. The CDR3: CASSLIPSDYEQYF. CDR3 sequence (DNA): TGTGCCAGCAGTTTAATCCCCTCTGACTACGAGCAGTACTTC.

This clonotype was observed at least ten times. V usage is TRBV28 and J usage is TRBJ2-7; 9 nucleotides agree with TRBD1. The length of the CDR3 is 15 residues. Germline values: CDR1 MDHEN, CDR2 SYDVKM. V gave up 6 bases and J gave up 5 bases; unmatched junction bases: 11. The CDR3 DNA follows: TGTGCCAGCAGGCTCACCGGACAGGGGAGGAACGAGCAGTACTTC. Protein product: CASRLTGQGRNEQYF.

This clonotype was counted between two and nine times. The CDR3, as DNA: TGCAGTGCTAAGGGGGGAAATCAGCCCCAGCATTTT. Its protein product is CSAKGGNQPQHF. The V and J genes are TRBV20-1 and TRBJ1-5; tentative D call: TRBD1 (6 bases). CDR1 is DFQATT and CDR2 is SNEGSKA in the germline V gene (reference sequence). With 4 bases removed from V and 4 bases from J, the gap between germline ends came to 8 bases. This CDR3 has 12 amino acids.